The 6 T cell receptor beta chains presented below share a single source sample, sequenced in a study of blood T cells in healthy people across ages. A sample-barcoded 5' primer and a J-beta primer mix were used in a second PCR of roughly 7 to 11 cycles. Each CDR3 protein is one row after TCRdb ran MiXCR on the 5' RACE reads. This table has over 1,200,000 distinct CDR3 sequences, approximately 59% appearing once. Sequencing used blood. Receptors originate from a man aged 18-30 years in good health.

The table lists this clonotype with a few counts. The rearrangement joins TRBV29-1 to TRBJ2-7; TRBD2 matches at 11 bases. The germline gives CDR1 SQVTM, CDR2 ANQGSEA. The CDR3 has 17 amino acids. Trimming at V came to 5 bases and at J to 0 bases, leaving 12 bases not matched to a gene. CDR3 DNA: TGCAGCGTTATCCAGGGGGGACTAGCGGACTTCTCCTACGAGCAGTACTTC. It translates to CSVIQGGLADFSYEQYF.

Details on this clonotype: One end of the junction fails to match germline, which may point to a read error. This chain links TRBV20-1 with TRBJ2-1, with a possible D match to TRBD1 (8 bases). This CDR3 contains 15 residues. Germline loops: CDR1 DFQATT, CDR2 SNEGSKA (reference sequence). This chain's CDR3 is CSAGTGGESYDEQFF. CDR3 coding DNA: TGCAGTGCTGGCACAGGGGGGGAGTCCTACGATGAGCAGTTCTTC.

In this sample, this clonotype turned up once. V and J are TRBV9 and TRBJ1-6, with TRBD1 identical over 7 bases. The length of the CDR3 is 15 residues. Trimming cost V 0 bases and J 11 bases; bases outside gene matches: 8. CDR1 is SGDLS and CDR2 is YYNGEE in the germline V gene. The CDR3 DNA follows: TGTGCCAGCAGCGTAGGGGACAGCCTTGGTGCACCCCTCCACTTT. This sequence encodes CASSVGDSLGAPLHF.

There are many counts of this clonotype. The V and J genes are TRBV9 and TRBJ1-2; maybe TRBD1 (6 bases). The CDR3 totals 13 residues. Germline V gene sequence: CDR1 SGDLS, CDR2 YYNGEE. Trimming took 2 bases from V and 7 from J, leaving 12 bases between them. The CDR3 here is CASSVYREVGYTF. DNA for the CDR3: TGTGCCAGCAGCGTTTACAGGGAGGTTGGCTACACCTTC.

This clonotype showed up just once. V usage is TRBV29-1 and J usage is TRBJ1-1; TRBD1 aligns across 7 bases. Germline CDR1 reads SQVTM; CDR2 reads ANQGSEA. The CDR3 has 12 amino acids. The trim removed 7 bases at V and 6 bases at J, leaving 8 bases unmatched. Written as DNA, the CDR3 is TGCAGCGCGACAGGGTTGGCCCCTGAAGCTTTCTTT. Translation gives CSATGLAPEAFF.

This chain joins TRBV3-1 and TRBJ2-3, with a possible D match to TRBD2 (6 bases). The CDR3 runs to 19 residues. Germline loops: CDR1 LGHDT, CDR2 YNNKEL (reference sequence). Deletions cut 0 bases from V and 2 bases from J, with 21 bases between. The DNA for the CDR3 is TGTGCCAGCAGCCAAGATACAGTAGTGAGGGCGGGATTCACAGATACGCAGTATTTT. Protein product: CASSQDTVVRAGFTDTQYF.